A selection of T cell receptor beta chains follows, all from one sample in a study of vaccination effects on CD4 cells after COVID-19. These receptors have no identified antigens. Clones were sequenced by immunoSEQ multiplex PCR, and TCRdb holds only the in-frame ones, with some missing. This table has some 68,000 clones, under 75% appearing once. Sequenced here: CD4+ T cells from PBMCs cultured with HCoV-OC43 spike peptides, sampled before COVID-19 vaccination. The receptors derive from a human donor who received a COVID-19 vaccine. Both conserved end residues are trimmed from each CDR3. Each record gives: V gene, J gene, D gene, CDR3 protein. The D gene is left open where the match is weak.

V: TRBV5-1
J: TRBJ1-6
D: .
CDR3: ASSFDGAGPH

V: TRBV5-4
J: TRBJ2-1
D: .
CDR3: ASSLYNSYNEQF

V: TRBV6-6
J: TRBJ2-5
D: TRBD1
CDR3: ASSYLQGVETQY

V: TRBV6-5
J: TRBJ1-2
D: .
CDR3: ASTTIAGDYGYT

V: TRBV9
J: TRBJ1-1
D: TRBD1
CDR3: ASSVGGTGGRDTEAF

V: TRBV28
J: TRBJ2-5
D: .
CDR3: ASSDTRETQY

V: TRBV5-1
J: TRBJ1-6
D: .
CDR3: ASSLRASESPLH

V: TRBV18
J: TRBJ2-5
D: .
CDR3: ASSPPGQGRGETQY

V: TRBV7-3
J: TRBJ2-2
D: .
CDR3: ASSPQPVGIPNTGELF

V: TRBV19
J: TRBJ1-2
D: .
CDR3: ASSNEGVSGYT

V: TRBV11-3
J: TRBJ2-2
D: .
CDR3: ASSQGQLTGELF

V: TRBV5-1
J: TRBJ2-5
D: .
CDR3: ASSMEGQETQY

V: TRBV7-2
J: TRBJ1-1
D: TRBD1
CDR3: ASGGQLNTEAF

V: TRBV10-3
J: TRBJ2-5
D: TRBD1
CDR3: AISALDRVRGETQY